The 11 T cell receptor beta chains below come from one sample, sequenced in a study of CD8 T cells in Susac syndrome. A quantity of about 0.5 to 1 ug RNA underwent reverse transcription using random hexamers. TCRdb passed the immunoSEQ multiplex PCR reads through MiXCR, listing each CDR3 protein once. Found here are approximately 100,000 distinct CDR3 sequences, roughly 92% of them singletons; the top ten hold roughly 0.11%. Sample: CD8+ T cells from PBMCs. Receptors were obtained from a human donor in good health.

This chain links TRBV12-3 or TRBV12-4 with TRBJ2-7; 7 nucleotides agree with TRBD1. With V trimmed by 6 bases and J by 0 bases, 5 bases remained unmatched. This CDR3 spans 14 amino acids. The CDR3 region is CASSSTGLSYEQYF. The CDR3 DNA reads as TGTGCCAGCAGCTCGACAGGGCTCTCCTACGAGCAGTACTTC.

This chain uses TRBV5-1 with TRBJ1-2; maybe TRBD1 (6 bases). The CDR3 is 14 amino acids. Trimming removed 1 base from V and 1 base from J, with 8 bases in between. Per germline, CDR1 SGHRS and CDR2 YFSETQ. Here the CDR3 reads CASSLQGHNYGYTF. CDR3 sequence (DNA): TGCGCCAGCAGCTTGCAGGGGCATAACTATGGCTACACCTTC.

The chain joins TRBV6-6 to TRBJ2-4; D is unresolved. V was trimmed by 7 bases and J by 1 base, leaving 8 bases between them. CDR3 length: 13 residues. The germline V gene encodes CDR1 MNHNY and CDR2 SVGAGI (reference sequence). The CDR3, as DNA: TGTGCCAGCACCTCTACTGCCAAAAACATTCAGTACTTC. Amino acids: CASTSTAKNIQYF.

The chain recombines TRBV20-1 with TRBJ2-7; D ambiguous. CDR1 and CDR2 from the germline V gene are DFQATT and SNEGSKA (reference sequence). CDR3 length: 14 amino acids. The germline V and J ends were trimmed by 7 bases and 5 bases, with 21 bases remaining between them. CDR3 protein: CSVQHDSRAHEQYF. The CDR3 DNA reads TGCAGTGTTCAGCATGACTCCAGAGCCCACGAGCAGTACTTC.

This CDR3 reads CASRSDTHRGYTF. The CDR3 DNA reads TGTGCCAGCAGGTCGGACACCCACCGAGGCTACACCTTC. V gene TRBV2 combines with J gene TRBJ1-2; a possible D gene is TRBD1 (5 bases). CDR1 and CDR2 from the germline V gene are SNHLY and FYNNEI. The ends were cut back, 6 bases at V and 8 bases at J, with 16 bases in the middle. The CDR3 loop spans 13 amino acids.

The V gene is TRBV3-1, the J gene TRBJ2-1; the match to TRBD2 covers 13 bases. Germline lookup yields CDR1 LGHDT and CDR2 YNNKEL (reference sequence). Unmatched junction bases numbered 8, after V lost 5 bases and J lost 10 bases. The CDR3 is made up of 15 amino acids. Written as DNA, the CDR3 is TGTGCCAGCAGCAGAAGGGAACTAGCGGGAGGGGAGCAGTTCTTC. Protein: CASSRRELAGGEQFF.

The chain carries TRBV30 and TRBJ2-2; D call uncertain. Germline V gene lookup returns CDR1 GTSNPN and CDR2 SVGIG (reference sequence). The germline V and J ends were trimmed by 2 bases and 6 bases, with 10 bases remaining between them. CDR3 length equals 13 residues. In nucleotides, the CDR3 is TGTGCCTGGAGTCGAGCTAGTGCCGGGGAGCTGTTTTTT. Encoded protein: CAWSRASAGELFF.

This rearrangement joins TRBV7-9 to TRBJ2-7, with 11 bases identical to TRBD2. CDR1 and CDR2 from the germline V gene are SEHNR and FQNEAQ (reference sequence). V trimming: 5 bases; J trimming: 2 bases; junction bases outside the gene matches: 5. CDR3 length: 15 amino acids. In nucleotides, the CDR3 is TGTGCCAGCAGCGGTACTAGCGGGAGACCCTACGAGCAGTACTTC. This gives the protein CASSGTSGRPYEQYF. Together with reference TRBV7-9 and TRBJ2-7, the CDR3 gives the full variable domain: DTGVSQNPRHKITKRGQNVTFRCDPISEHNRLYWYRQTLGQGPEFLTYFQNEAQLEKSRLLSDRFSAERPKGSFSTLEIQRTEQGDSAMYLCASSGTSGRPYEQYFGPGTRLTVT.

V gene TRBV19 combines with J gene TRBJ2-1; tentative D call: TRBD1 (7 bases). Germline values: CDR1 LNHDA, CDR2 SQIVND (reference sequence). This CDR3 comprises 14 residues. The V end lost 3 bases, the J end lost 8 bases, and 14 bases lay between the germline ends. CDR3 bases: TGTGCCAGTAGTATGGAATCCAGGGGGGATGAGCAGTTCTTC. The encoded protein is CASSMESRGDEQFF.

The chain couples TRBV19 to TRBJ1-5; unclear D gene. V was trimmed by 7 bases and J by 6 bases, leaving 19 bases between them. Looked up from germline, CDR1 is LNHDA and CDR2 is SQIVND (reference sequence). This CDR3 is built from 15 residues. CDR3 residues: CASTAAGVRGQPQHF. The CDR3 bases are TGTGCCAGTACAGCCGCCGGTGTACGGGGTCAGCCCCAGCATTTT.

The chain combines TRBV5-1 with TRBJ2-7; a weak D match, TRBD2 (6 bases). V was clipped by 4 bases and J by 5 bases, with 13 bases between them. CDR3 length: 13 amino acids. Germline assignment: CDR1 SGHRS and CDR2 YFSETQ. The CDR3, as DNA: TGCGCCAGCAGCGTGGACCGGAGGGACGAGCAGTACTTC. It translates to CASSVDRRDEQYF.